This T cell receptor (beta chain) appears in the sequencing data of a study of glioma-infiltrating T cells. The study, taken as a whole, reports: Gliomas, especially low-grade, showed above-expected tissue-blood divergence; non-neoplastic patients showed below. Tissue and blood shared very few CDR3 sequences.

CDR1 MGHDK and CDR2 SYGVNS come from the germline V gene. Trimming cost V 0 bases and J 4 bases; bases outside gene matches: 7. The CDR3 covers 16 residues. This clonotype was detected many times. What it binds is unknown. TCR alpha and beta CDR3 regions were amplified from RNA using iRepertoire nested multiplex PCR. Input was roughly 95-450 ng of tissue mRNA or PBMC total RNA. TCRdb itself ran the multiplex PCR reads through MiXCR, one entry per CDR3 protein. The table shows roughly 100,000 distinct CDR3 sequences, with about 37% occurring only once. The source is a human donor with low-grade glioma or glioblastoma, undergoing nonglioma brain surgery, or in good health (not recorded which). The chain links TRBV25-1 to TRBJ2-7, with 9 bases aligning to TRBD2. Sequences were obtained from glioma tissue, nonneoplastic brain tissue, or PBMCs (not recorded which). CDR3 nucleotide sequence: TGTGCCAGCAGTGAATACGGCAGTAGCGGGAGTTACGAGCAGTACTTC. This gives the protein CASSEYGSSGSYEQYF.